The T cell receptor beta chain described here comes from a study of radiation and T cells in renal cell carcinoma (TCRdb year 2020). For the wider study: Samples were obtained from a clinical trial, in which 15 Gy stereotactic body radiation therapy was delivered to primary renal cell carcinomas and nephrectomy was performed 4 weeks later. In total, 53 samples underwent TCR beta sequencing: some 25 tumors plus 27 peripheral blood samples. Across all 53 samples, 4,016,671 unique CDR3 nucleotide sequences encoding about 2.7 million unique CDR3 amino acid sequences were identified. The investigation overall reported the following: Dynamics of the blood repertoire were not tracked past 4 weeks after treatment. Because the trial had a single-armed design, the trial could not examine how radiation dose or scheduling affected the TCR repertoire. In blood, the top tumor clonotypes increased between baseline and 2 weeks post-radiation and then shrank by 4 weeks, which suggests that tumor-resident clones expanded only transiently. No pretreatment tumor biopsies were available, so the baseline intratumoral presence of clonotypes could not be determined.

This sample's time point label indicates: blood 2 weeks post-SBRT. Read against the paper, the sample's treatment or condition label means: 15 Gy SBRT to primary tumor, nephrectomy 4 weeks later. To follow tumor-enriched clonotypes, peripheral blood was collected serially from radiation-treated patients at baseline and again at 2 weeks and 4 weeks after SBRT. All patients had renal cell carcinoma with clear cell pathology. Genomic DNA for TCR sequencing was prepared using the QIAamp DNA Blood Mini Kit (Qiagen). Samples were included in the analyses only if all quality control checks were passed. TCR beta libraries were generated from genomic DNA with the immunoSEQ kit, following the manufacturer's recommendations. Library preparation used a first multiplex PCR with proprietary primers, then a second PCR adding unique barcodes, with bead cleanups after each round. Each sample batch included a kit-provided positive control reaction and a negative control reaction. The final libraries were assessed on an Agilent 4200 TapeStation D1000 ScreenTape, pooled by volume, and quantified by qPCR. Sequencing was performed on an Illumina NextSeq500 with a MidOutput 150-cycle cartridge, and 156 Read1 and 15 Index1 cycles were run with kit custom primers. The pooled library was loaded at approximately 0.92 pM with around 20% PhiX control spiked in. The study's own analysis went as follows. Vendor-processed data were analyzed in R, and a clonotype was defined as all T cells sharing the same CDR3 nucleotide sequence. In the clone abundance analyses, frequencies in each sample were normalized to that sample's 10,000 most abundant clones. Public T cell clones, averaging fewer than five per sample, were removed before analysis. An abundance difference of at least 32-fold between compartments was the criterion for calling clonotypes tumor-enriched or baseline blood-enriched. A beta-binomial differential abundance model was used to identify clonotypes that were expanded or contracted between blood time points. The Baroni-Urbani and Buser coefficient was used to measure tumor-blood repertoire similarity, and groups were compared with two-tailed Wilcoxon tests in R. TCRdb holds this immuneACCESS table with in-frame rearrangements only. Some clones are missing; in checked studies, unresolved V genes explain under half, and the rest has no known cause. V and J calls and clone size are copied from that table; D and trimming were computed from the DNA. Across this sample there are about 130,000 clones, with 75% to 85% seen only once. The ten most abundant clones make up 1.5% to 2% of the sample.

As regards this clone: Its antigen remains unidentified. Base quality data are lacking; no much larger clone is found one base away.

The starting material was blood, obtained from a patient whose treatment included radiotherapy and nephrectomy. The receptor was derived from a woman aged 60-75 years with renal cell carcinoma.

The DNA is as follows: TGTGCCAGCAGTCCACGACTAGCGGGAGGCCGGGAGACCCAGTACTTC. This encodes CASSPRLAGGRETQYF. The sequence joins TRBV27 to TRBJ2-5; 13 middle bases align to TRBD2. V has 5 bases trimmed and J has 5 bases trimmed; junction bases matching no gene number 8. From the cysteine through the phenylalanine, the CDR3 covers 16 amino acids. Of the read, only the CDR3 DNA is kept; its 48 bases are in frame from base 1. According to the germline V gene (reference sequence), CDR1 reads MNHEY and CDR2 reads SMNVEV.